This TCR beta chain came from a study of T cell responses to AZD1222 COVID-19 vaccine. Study context: Pooled together were second doses at about 4 or about 12 weeks.

The repertoire was sequenced with immunoSEQ multiplex PCR; TCRdb's copy has only in-frame clones and lacks some. The sample has approximately 100,000 clones; approximately 89% are singletons. The count of this clone is one. The antigen remains undetermined. General observations from the study: Variant regions that are unmutated are reportedly the target of nearly half of spike-specific TCRs. Baseline antibody screening turned up just six seropositive AZD1222 recipients.

There are 15 residues in the CDR3. V gave up 3 bases and J gave up 1 base; unmatched junction bases: 3. Germline V lookup: CDR1 MNHEY, CDR2 SMNVEV (reference sequence). The sequence was obtained from an adult in good health. V and J are TRBV27 and TRBJ2-1; 7 nucleotides align to TRBD2. The sample in question was peripheral blood, obtained on day 0 of AZD1222 vaccination. CDR3 in amino acids: CASSLAGVSYNEQFF. In DNA, the CDR3 is TGTGCCAGCAGTTTGGCGGGGGTTTCCTACAATGAGCAGTTCTTC.